The rows below give T cell receptor beta chains drawn from one sample of a study of blood T cell repertoires in COVID-19. Assay used: immunoSEQ multiplex PCR; TCRdb lists only in-frame clones, some missing. The data hold around 81,000 clones, with roughly 87% observed a single time. The sequenced material came from peripheral blood. These receptors all come from a man in his 70s with acute or convalescent COVID-19. Each CDR3 is given with its conserved first and last residue. Each record gives: clone size, J gene, V gene, CDR3 protein. The size entry is marked missing in some rows and otherwise reads once, few, many or a size class.

>-|TRBJ1-1|TRBV6-1
CASSESRLEAFF
>few|TRBJ2-7|TRBV11-2
CASSLAQGAHEQYF
>-|TRBJ1-5|TRBV29-1
CSVVYSSNQPQHF
>-|TRBJ2-2|TRBV13
CASSSLGGRNTGELFF
>-|TRBJ2-1|TRBV10-3
CAIRRGEEYNEQFF
>-|TRBJ1-5|TRBV5-8
CASSPGQGSFTQPQHF
>-|TRBJ1-1|TRBV6-5
CASSFGTGGTEAFF
>-|TRBJ2-7|TRBV2
CASSDVGGYEQYF
>-|TRBJ2-3|TRBV5-1
CASSLTGGVSDTQYF
>-|TRBJ1-6|TRBV28
CASRAPGTGPSPLHF
>-|TRBJ2-5|TRBV5-1
CASSFGQGEETQYF
>-|TRBJ1-6|TRBV7-2
CASRQSGGEGSPLHF
>once|TRBJ2-7|TRBV7-9
CASSKDRDSQQSSYEQYF
>few|TRBJ2-7|TRBV14
CASSQVDSLIYEQYF
>few|TRBJ1-1|TRBV28
CASSLGGRPVAFF
>-|TRBJ1-2|TRBV29-1
CSVSPWTGGASYGYTF
>-|TRBJ2-7|TRBV2
CASSVGQSSYEQYF
>-|TRBJ1-3|TRBV7-2
CASSLTVSTGNTIYF
>-|TRBJ1-2|TRBV9
CASNGNYGYTF
>few|TRBJ2-7|TRBV5-4
CASSFATGNYEQYF
>-|TRBJ2-7|TRBV5-1
CASSLSRAVLEQYF
>-|TRBJ2-3|TRBV18
CASSPRASLGPDTQYF
>once|TRBJ1-6|TRBV27
CASSLWDTGNSPLHF
>-|TRBJ2-7|TRBV27
CASSLSLRTGSWEQYF
>-|TRBJ2-7|TRBV3-1/TRBV3-2
CASSPTGHLNYEQYF
>-|TRBJ1-4|TRBV5-1
CASSFRVREKLFF
>-|TRBJ2-2|TRBV10-3
CAIRDAGDPGELFF
>-|TRBJ1-2|TRBV29-1
CSVVQADGYTF
>-|TRBJ2-7|TRBV3-1/TRBV3-2
CASSQGPSSYEQYF
>-|TRBJ2-2|TRBV19
CASSKPSGGTGELFF
>-|TRBJ2-3|TRBV7-2
CASSKRGGTDTQYF
>-|TRBJ2-7|TRBV6-2/TRBV6-3
CASSEPAVSLIRYEQYF
>-|TRBJ2-5|TRBV5-6
CASSLGQGLGETQYF
>-|TRBJ2-5|TRBV18
CASSPLRTEQETQYF
>-|TRBJ2-3|TRBV7-2
CASSLDGGGPPRAQYF
>-|TRBJ1-2|TRBV4-1
CASSQGVGRQNYGYTF
>-|TRBJ2-7|TRBV29-1
CSVGAGGYEQYF